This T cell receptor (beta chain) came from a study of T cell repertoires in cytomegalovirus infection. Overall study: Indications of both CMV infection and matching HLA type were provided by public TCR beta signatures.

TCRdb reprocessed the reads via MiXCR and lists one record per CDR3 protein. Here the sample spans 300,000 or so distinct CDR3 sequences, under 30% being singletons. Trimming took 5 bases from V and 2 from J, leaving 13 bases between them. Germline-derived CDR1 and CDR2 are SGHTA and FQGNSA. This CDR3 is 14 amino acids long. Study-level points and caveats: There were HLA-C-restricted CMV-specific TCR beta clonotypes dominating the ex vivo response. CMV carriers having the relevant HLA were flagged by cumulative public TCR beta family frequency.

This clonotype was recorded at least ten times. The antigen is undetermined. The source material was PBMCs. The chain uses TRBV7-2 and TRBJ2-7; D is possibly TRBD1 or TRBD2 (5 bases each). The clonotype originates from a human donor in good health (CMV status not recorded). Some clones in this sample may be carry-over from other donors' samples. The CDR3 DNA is TGTGCCAGCAGCCCGGGACCGGAAACCTACGAGCAGTACTTC. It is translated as CASSPGPETYEQYF.